Below are 26 T cell receptor beta chains sequenced from a single sample in a study of spatial heterogeneity in lung cancer. Study results and limitations: In tumors, expanded intratumoral alpha and beta TCR counts tracked mutation counts.

No antigen has been assigned to these receptors. Indicated time point: sample taken at primary tumor resection. TCRdb re-analysed the 5' RACE reads in MiXCR, keeping a single row per CDR3 protein. In the table there are fewer than 20,000 distinct CDR3 sequences, less than 7.5% of which are singletons. The sample was lung tumor tissue, taken at surgery. These receptor sequences come from a female donor with early-stage non-small cell lung cancer.

This clonotype was recorded a few times. This rearrangement joins TRBV29-1 to TRBJ2-5; 15 nucleotides match TRBD2. This CDR3 is built from 13 residues. CDR1 and CDR2 from the germline V gene are SQVTM and ANQGSEA. Trimming removed 7 bases from V and 4 bases from J; junction bases left unmatched: 1. The CDR3 loop is CSAGLAGGETQYF. In nucleotides, the CDR3 is TGCAGCGCGGGACTAGCGGGAGGAGAGACCCAGTACTTC.

Judged by abundance, this clonotype is medium-sized. V usage is TRBV27 and J usage is TRBJ1-6, with 8 bases that match TRBD1. The CDR3 contains 14 residues. Germline V lookup: CDR1 MNHEY, CDR2 SMNVEV (reference sequence). The V segment lost 2 bases and the J segment 9 bases; nucleotides outside the gene matches: 3. Here the CDR3 DNA reads TGTGCCAGCAGTTTAAGGACAGGGCTTTCACCCCTCCACTTT. Translated, it gives CASSLRTGLSPLHF.

This clonotype was recorded many times. The chain carries TRBV3-1 and TRBJ1-1, with 8 bases that match TRBD1. Germline CDR1 and CDR2: LGHDT and YNNKEL (reference sequence). Trimming cost V 4 bases and J 1 base; bases outside gene matches: 14. CDR3 size: 18 residues. The CDR3 DNA reads TGTGCCAGCAGCCCAATTACACCGGGACAGGTTTGGAACACTGAAGCTTTCTTT. It specifies CASSPITPGQVWNTEAFF.

Ten or more counts support this clonotype. The V call is TRBV9, the J call TRBJ2-1; TRBD1 aligns across 8 bases. CDR1 is SGDLS and CDR2 is YYNGEE in the germline V gene. The CDR3 covers 15 residues. V lost 4 bases, J lost 7 bases, and 10 bases stayed unmatched. This CDR3 is CASSILGQGANEQFF. CDR3 DNA sequence: TGTGCCAGCAGCATATTGGGCCAGGGGGCAAATGAGCAGTTCTTC. Based on the CDR3 plus reference TRBV9 and TRBJ2-1, the full variable domain is DSGVTQTPKHLITATGQRVTLRCSPRSGDLSVYWYQQSLDQGLQFLIQYYNGEERAKGNILERFSAQQFPDLHSELNLSSLELGDSALYFCASSILGQGANEQFFGPGTRLTVL.

Points on this clonotype: A read error may be the cause here, since a much bigger clone is one base away. The rearrangement joins TRBV7-2 to TRBJ1-5; D is uncertain. This CDR3 is 13 amino acids long. CDR1 SGHTA and CDR2 FQGNSA come from the germline V gene. The CDR3 region is CAGSLNYNQPQHF. DNA for the CDR3: TGTGCCGGCAGCTTAAACTACAATCAGCCCCAGCATTTT. Using reference TRBV7-2 and TRBJ1-5 for the parts outside the CDR3, the full variable domain is GAGVSQSPSNKVTEKGKDVELRCDPISGHTALYWYRQSLGQGLEFLIYFQGNSAPDKSGLPSDRFSAERTGGSVSTLTIQRTQQEDSAVYLCAGSLNYNQPQHFGDGTRLSIL.

This clonotype was recorded at least ten times. V usage is TRBV28 and J usage is TRBJ2-6; D is unclear. Germline CDR1 is MDHEN and CDR2 is SYDVKM. Trimming shortened V by 6 bases and J by 0 bases, and 6 bases separated the two germline ends. The CDR3 is 14 residues long. CDR3 nucleotides: TGTGCCAGCAGCCAGATCTCTGGGGCCAACGTCCTGACTTTC. This gives the protein CASSQISGANVLTF.

The chain joins TRBV5-1 to TRBJ2-3, with 10 nucleotides matching TRBD2. V lost 2 bases to trimming and J lost 3 bases; unmatched junction nucleotides: 0. The CDR3 loop spans 14 amino acids. The V gene's germline CDR1 is SGHRS and CDR2 YFSETQ. The DNA of the CDR3 is TGCGCCAGCAGCTTTAGCGGGAGGACAGATACGCAGTATTTT. Translating it yields CASSFSGRTDTQYF.

The rearrangement uses TRBV19 and TRBJ1-2, with D perhaps TRBD1 (5 bases). CDR1 and CDR2 (germline): LNHDA, SQIVND (reference sequence). The length of the CDR3 is 15 residues. Trimming pared 3 bases from V and 2 bases from J, leaving 13 bases between. The CDR3 nucleotides are TGTGCCAGTAGTATCGGGACCTTAGACAACTATGGCTACACCTTC. This gives the protein CASSIGTLDNYGYTF.

The chain joins TRBV20-1 to TRBJ2-5; TRBD2 aligns across 11 bases. The V gene's germline CDR1 is DFQATT and CDR2 SNEGSKA (reference sequence). The trim removed 4 bases at V and 4 bases at J, leaving 5 bases unmatched. The CDR3 extends over 14 amino acids. The CDR3 nucleotides read TGCAGTGCTACAGATAGCGGGGGGGCAGAGACCCAGTACTTC. This encodes CSATDSGGAETQYF.

This clonotype was picked up many times. This sequence joins TRBV5-1 and TRBJ2-3; D gene uncertain. Trimming took 3 bases from V and 0 from J, leaving 5 bases between them. The CDR3 is 13 amino acids. Per the germline V gene, CDR1 is SGHRS and CDR2 is YFSETQ. The CDR3 DNA sequence: TGCGCCAGCAGCTGGGCTAGCACAGATACGCAGTATTTT. It is translated as CASSWASTDTQYF.

There are many counts of this clonotype. The V gene is TRBV11-1, the J gene TRBJ1-1, with D perhaps matching TRBD1 (6 bases). This CDR3 has 14 amino acids. The germline V gene has CDR1 SGHAT and CDR2 FQDESV (reference sequence). Trimming removed 3 bases at V and 5 bases at J, with 13 bases between. The CDR3 is CASSFSGVGTEAFF. DNA for the CDR3: TGTGCCAGCAGCTTTTCAGGGGTGGGAACTGAAGCTTTCTTT. The full variable domain, with the rest looked up from reference TRBV11-1 and TRBJ1-1, is EAEVAQSPRYKITEKSQAVAFWCDPISGHATLYWYRQILGQGPELLVQFQDESVVDDSQLPKDRFSAERLKGVDSTLKIQPAELGDSAMYLCASSFSGVGTEAFFGQGTRLTVV.

This clonotype was seen repeatedly, ten times or more. CDR3 DNA: TGTGCCAGCGCGGTGGGTCTGGGGTATGGCTACACCTTC. Its translation: CASAVGLGYGYTF. The chain recombines TRBV7-2 with TRBJ1-2, with D uncertain. With 8 bases removed from V and 5 bases from J, the gap between germline ends came to 15 bases. The CDR3 totals 13 residues. Germline CDR1 is SGHTA and CDR2 is FQGNSA.

This clonotype was seen more than once but under ten times. The chain joins TRBV28 to TRBJ1-1, with 7 bases that match TRBD1. CDR3 length equals 15 residues. CDR1 is MDHEN, CDR2 SYDVKM, per germline. V was clipped by 4 bases and J by 8 bases; unmatched bases: 13. This chain's CDR3 is CASSSRIGTVPEAFF. CDR3 DNA: TGTGCCAGCAGTTCCAGGATCGGGACAGTCCCCGAAGCTTTCTTT.

This clonotype was recorded many times. The chain carries TRBV10-3 and TRBJ1-2; tentative D call: TRBD1 (6 bases). CDR1 ENHRY and CDR2 SYGVKD come from the germline V gene. CDR3 length: 13 amino acids. Trimming cost V 11 bases and J 1 base, with 14 bases left between them. CDR3 in DNA: TGTGCCCTCTCTGGGACATATAACTATGGCTACACCTTC. Encoded protein: CALSGTYNYGYTF.

The table lists this clonotype with many counts. The chain combines TRBV10-3 with TRBJ1-1; TRBD1 is a possible D gene (5 bases). Looked up from germline, CDR1 is ENHRY and CDR2 is SYGVKD. This CDR3 comprises 12 residues. Trimming cost V 2 bases and J 8 bases, with 9 bases left between them. DNA of the CDR3: TGTGCCATCAGTGAGCAGGGTATGGAAGCTTTCTTT. Its translation is CAISEQGMEAFF.

The chain joins TRBV7-6 to TRBJ2-3; 8 bases are shared with TRBD1. The CDR3 consists of 16 residues. The V gene's germline CDR1 is SGHVS and CDR2 FNYEAQ. With V trimmed by 5 bases and J by 4 bases, 11 bases remained unmatched. CDR3 bases: TGTGCCAGCAGCCCCAGGGGGCAGATTAGGTCAGATACGCAGTATTTT. Translating it yields CASSPRGQIRSDTQYF.

Ten or more counts support this clonotype. The gene calls are TRBV28 and TRBJ1-3; D unclear. Germline CDR1 MDHEN, CDR2 SYDVKM. Trimming took off 3 bases at V and 3 bases at J, with 12 bases between the two ends. The CDR3 totals 15 residues. Here the CDR3 reads CASSFVAAGGNTIYF. Written as DNA, the CDR3 is TGTGCCAGCAGTTTCGTGGCGGCGGGTGGAAACACCATATATTTT. The full variable domain, rest sourced from reference TRBV28 and TRBJ1-3, is DVKVTQSSRYLVKRTGEKVFLECVQDMDHENMFWYRQDPGLGLRLIYFSYDVKMKEKGDIPEGYSVSREKKERFSLILESASTNQTSMYLCASSFVAAGGNTIYFGEGSWLTVV.

V usage is TRBV3-1 and J usage is TRBJ1-1; 7 bases fit TRBD1. Germline V gene lookup returns CDR1 LGHDT and CDR2 YNNKEL (reference sequence). The CDR3 runs 13 residues. V shed 6 bases, J shed 3 bases, and the junction held 4 bases outside the gene matches. CDR3 amino acids: CASRRDRYTEAFF. As DNA, the CDR3 is TGTGCCAGCAGACGGGACAGATACACTGAAGCTTTCTTT.

The table lists this clonotype with many counts. V and J are TRBV2 and TRBJ1-2; D is uncertain. Trimming pared 4 bases from V and 1 base from J, leaving 13 bases between. Germline lookup yields CDR1 SNHLY and CDR2 FYNNEI. CDR3 size: 15 residues. The CDR3 sequence is CASSVVAGGNYGYTF. As DNA, the CDR3 is TGTGCCAGCAGTGTCGTCGCGGGTGGTAACTATGGCTACACCTTC.

There are many counts of this clonotype. The V and J genes are TRBV20-1 and TRBJ1-2; TRBD1 might be the D (5 bases). Deletions cut 3 bases from V and 2 bases from J, with 7 bases between. Germline CDR1 reads DFQATT; CDR2 reads SNEGSKA (reference sequence). The CDR3 extends over 12 amino acids. The CDR3 DNA reads TGCAGTGCTAGGACAGAAAACTATGGCTACACCTTC. Amino acid sequence: CSARTENYGYTF.

This clonotype was seen repeatedly, ten times or more. The gene calls are TRBV6-5 and TRBJ2-5, with 10 nucleotides matching TRBD2. This CDR3 is built from 13 residues. Germline assignment: CDR1 MNHEY and CDR2 SVGAGI. Trimming took 6 bases from V and 4 from J; bases not matched to a gene: 2. The CDR3 nucleotides read TGTGCCAGCAGAGGGACTAGCGTAGAGACCCAGTACTTC. Translated, it gives CASRGTSVETQYF.

This clonotype was counted ten times or more. The chain is built from TRBV10-1 and TRBJ2-1; either TRBD1 or TRBD2 may fit D (5 bases each). V lost 0 bases and J 3 bases, leaving 6 bases between the germline ends. The V gene's germline CDR1 is WNHNN and CDR2 SYGVQD (reference sequence). The CDR3 consists of 14 residues. CDR3 sequence reads: CASSESGDYNEQFF. The CDR3, as DNA: TGCGCCAGCAGTGAGTCGGGGGACTACAATGAGCAGTTCTTC.

By share of the sample, this clonotype is medium-sized. The chain links TRBV6-2 or TRBV6-3 to TRBJ1-5; D not resolved. CDR3 size: 14 residues. CDR1 and CDR2 from the germline V gene are MNHEY and SVGEGT. V dropped 4 bases and J dropped 1 base, with 8 bases sitting between them. The CDR3 coding sequence is TGTGCCAGCAGTTTCGTTCTGAGCAATCAGCCCCAGCATTTT. Translating gives CASSFVLSNQPQHF.

This clonotype has a count of ten or more. The chain recombines TRBV24-1 with TRBJ2-1; D is unclear. CDR1 and CDR2 from the germline V gene are KGHDR and SFDVKD. The CDR3 has 13 amino acids. Trimming removed 5 bases from V and 0 bases from J, with 4 bases in between. The CDR3 region is CATSASSYNEQFF. CDR3 in DNA: TGTGCCACCAGTGCAAGCTCCTACAATGAGCAGTTCTTC.

This clonotype was picked up many times. The junction departs from germline at one end; a sequencing error may be responsible. The gene calls are TRBV7-7 and TRBJ1-1; D is unclear. The CDR3 loop spans 13 amino acids. Germline V CDR1 and CDR2: SSHAT, FNYEAQ (reference sequence). CDR3 sequence (DNA): TGTGCCAGCAGCTTAACCCCTGACACTAAAGCTTTCTTT. Translated, it gives CASSLTPDTKAFF. Filled out from reference TRBV7-7 and TRBJ1-1, the complete variable domain reads GAGVSQSPRYKVTKRGQDVTLRCDPISSHATLYWYQQALGQGPEFLTYFNYEAQPDKSGLPSDRFSAERPEGSISTLTIQRTEQRDSAMYRCASSLTPDTKAFFGQGTRLTVV.

This clonotype was seen ten or more times. J is TRBJ1-5 and V is TRBV7-6; 11 bases fit TRBD1. V gave up 5 bases and J gave up 6 bases; unmatched junction bases: 3. Germline V lookup: CDR1 SGHVS, CDR2 FNYEAQ. This CDR3 spans 14 amino acids. Here the CDR3 DNA reads TGTGCCAGCAGCCTGGGACAGGGGGGTCAGCCCCAGCATTTT. It translates to CASSLGQGGQPQHF. The entire variable domain, with the rest obtained from reference TRBV7-6 and TRBJ1-5, is as follows: GAGVSQSPRYKVTKRGQDVALRCDPISGHVSLYWYRQALGQGPEFLTYFNYEAQQDKSGLPNDRFSAERPEGSISTLTIQRTEQRDSAMYRCASSLGQGGQPQHFGDGTRLSIL.